The source of this T cell receptor beta chain is a study of blood T cell repertoires in COVID-19. In the original workflow: Estimates of nucleated cell counts were drawn from the amplification of reference gene primers. Assay: immunoSEQ multiplex PCR; the TCRdb copy retains only in-frame clones and omits some. V and J calls and clone size are given by that table; D and trimming were obtained from the DNA. The sample lists 75,000 or so clones; approximately 86% were seen once. This clone was seen only once. Germline CDR1 reads MNHEY; CDR2 reads SVGAGI. The CDR3 has 16 residues. V trimming: 0 bases; J trimming: 3 bases; junction bases outside the gene matches: 4.

This TCR derives from a man in his 70s with acute or convalescent COVID-19. Specimen: peripheral blood. V usage is TRBV6-5 and J usage is TRBJ2-3; 9 bases align to TRBD2. The CDR3 nucleotides read TGTGCCAGCAGTTACTCAAGCGGGGGGCGAACAGATACGCAGTATTTT. Translated, it gives CASSYSSGGRTDTQYF.